A single sample is the source of the 25 T cell receptor beta chains below, sequenced in a study of T cell changes during pregnancy in multiple sclerosis. Profiling relied on immunoSEQ multiplex PCR, and the TCRdb table lists in-frame clones only, not all of them. This repertoire shows about 100,000 clones, over 85% found once; its top ten account for approximately 1.2%. The input for sequencing was peripheral blood, taken in the second trimester of pregnancy. The origin of the receptors is a female donor with multiple sclerosis, enrolled in a pregnancy study.

This sequence joins TRBV30 and TRBJ1-3, with 7 bases lining up with TRBD1. Trimming took 0 bases from V and 2 from J; bases not matched to a gene: 4. This CDR3 is 15 amino acids long. Germline loops: CDR1 GTSNPN, CDR2 SVGIG (reference sequence). The CDR3 loop reads CAWSVLGTAGNTIYF. Here the CDR3 DNA reads TGTGCCTGGAGTGTTCTCGGGACAGCTGGAAACACCATATATTTT.

This chain uses TRBV7-7 with TRBJ1-4; perhaps TRBD1 as D (5 bases). CDR1 and CDR2 (germline): SSHAT, FNYEAQ (reference sequence). With 1 base removed from V and 4 bases from J, the gap between germline ends came to 10 bases. The CDR3 covers 15 residues. The CDR3 here is CASSLVRGDNEKLFF. The DNA for the CDR3 is TGTGCCAGCAGCTTAGTGCGGGGGGATAATGAAAAACTGTTTTTT.

This chain connects TRBV4-1 to TRBJ1-2, with 9 bases fitting TRBD1. Trimming at V came to 1 base and at J to 4 bases, leaving 10 bases not matched to a gene. The germline V gene has CDR1 MGHRA and CDR2 YSYEKL. The CDR3 is made up of 17 amino acids. The CDR3 sequence is CASSQVGLGTGTYGYTF. CDR3 sequence (DNA): TGCGCCAGCAGCCAAGTAGGACTTGGGACAGGGACCTATGGCTACACCTTC.

The CDR3 nucleotides are TGTGCCAGCAGTGAATGGGGAACAGGGCTTGGGGGCACTGAAGCTTTCTTT. Amino acid sequence: CASSEWGTGLGGTEAFF. The chain recombines TRBV6-1 with TRBJ1-1; D is perhaps TRBD1 (6 bases). This CDR3 spans 17 amino acids. V shed 2 bases and J shed 4 bases, with 20 bases lying between them. The germline gives CDR1 MNHNS, CDR2 SASEGT.

This chain uses TRBV18 with TRBJ2-7; D remains ambiguous. There are 15 residues in the CDR3. Trimming removed 2 bases from V and 0 bases from J, with 11 bases in between. CDR1 KGHSH and CDR2 LQKENI come from the germline V gene. The CDR3 nucleotides are TGTGCCAGCTCACCAATAGCTGGCAGCTCCTACGAGCAGTACTTC. As protein: CASSPIAGSSYEQYF.

This sequence joins TRBV30 and TRBJ1-2; no clear D gene. The CDR3 length is 14 residues. V was trimmed by 1 base and J by 4 bases, leaving 13 bases between them. Germline V gene data show CDR1 as GTSNPN and CDR2 as SVGIG (reference sequence). The CDR3 nucleotides read TGTGCCTGGAGTGCCCCCGGGTATGGCTATGGCTACACCTTC. Residues: CAWSAPGYGYGYTF. Complete variable domain (other parts from reference TRBV30 and TRBJ1-2): SQTIHQWPATLVQPVGSPLSLECTVEGTSNPNLYWYRQAAGRGLQLLFYSVGIGQISSEVPQNLSASRPQDRQFILSSKKLLLSDSGFYLCAWSAPGYGYGYTFGSGTRLTVV.

CDR3 sequence reads: CAWSPGTGVSNQPQHF. The CDR3 nucleotides read TGTGCCTGGAGTCCCGGGACAGGGGTGAGCAATCAGCCCCAGCATTTT. The chain joins TRBV30 to TRBJ1-5, with 10 bases matching TRBD1. The CDR3 is 16 amino acids. CDR1 and CDR2 (germline): GTSNPN, SVGIG (reference sequence). V lost 2 bases, J lost 1 base, and 5 bases stayed unmatched.

The genes are TRBV10-3 and TRBJ2-7, with 11 bases aligning to TRBD2. Trimming removed 6 bases from V and 4 bases from J; junction bases left unmatched: 5. Germline CDR1 ENHRY, CDR2 SYGVKD. The length of the CDR3 is 14 residues. CDR3 residues: CAISHGTSGYEQYF. The CDR3, as DNA: TGTGCCATCAGCCACGGGACTAGCGGTTACGAGCAGTACTTC.

The genes are TRBV13 and TRBJ1-2; D ambiguous. V was pared by 5 bases and J by 8 bases, with 12 bases between. This CDR3 spans 12 amino acids. The germline CDR1 and CDR2 sequences are PRHDT and FYEKMQ (reference sequence). As DNA, the CDR3 is TGTGCCAGCAGCCCGATGGGGAGCGGCTACACCTTC. Translation: CASSPMGSGYTF.

This rearrangement joins TRBV7-8 to TRBJ2-1; weak D call: TRBD1 (8 bases). Trimming left V 2 bases short and J 7 bases short, with 18 bases between. The CDR3 sequence is 16 residues long. The V gene's germline CDR1 is SGHVS and CDR2 FQNEAQ. CDR3: CASSLYRQGRGNEQFF. CDR3 DNA sequence: TGTGCCAGCAGCTTATACAGACAGGGGAGGGGAAATGAGCAGTTCTTC.

This chain joins TRBV9 and TRBJ2-7; TRBD2 aligns across 11 bases. The CDR3 consists of 15 residues. V was pared by 2 bases and J by 3 bases, with 4 bases of the junction left unmatched. Germline V lookup: CDR1 SGDLS, CDR2 YYNGEE. The CDR3 sequence: CASSVGTSGLYEQYF. The CDR3 DNA reads as TGTGCCAGCAGCGTTGGGACTAGCGGCCTCTACGAGCAGTACTTC.

The chain recombines TRBV4-2 with TRBJ2-1; D uncertain. This CDR3 comprises 16 residues. With 1 base removed from V and 0 bases from J, the gap between germline ends came to 10 bases. Germline V gives CDR1 LGHNA, CDR2 YNFKEQ. DNA of the CDR3: TGTGCCAGCAGCCAAGTCGGGTCGAGCTCCTACAATGAGCAGTTCTTC. Translated: CASSQVGSSSYNEQFF.

The V gene is TRBV5-5, the J gene TRBJ2-7, with 7 bases matching TRBD1. There are 15 residues in the CDR3. V lost 3 bases to trimming and J lost 3 bases; unmatched junction nucleotides: 9. CDR1 SGHKS and CDR2 YYEKEE come from the germline V gene (reference sequence). CDR3 in DNA: TGTGCCAGCAGCTACCGGGACAGTCTCTTCTACGAGCAGTACTTC. This codes for CASSYRDSLFYEQYF.

CDR3 residues: CASSQEEGQGNQPQHF. CDR3 bases: TGTGCCAGCAGCCAAGAGGAGGGGCAAGGCAATCAGCCCCAGCATTTT. J is TRBJ1-5 and V is TRBV4-2, with D possibly being TRBD1 (5 bases). The germline V gene encodes CDR1 LGHNA and CDR2 YNFKEQ. The CDR3 sequence is 16 residues long. Trimming left V 0 bases short and J 2 bases short, with 11 bases between.

The rearrangement uses TRBV9 and TRBJ2-2; 10 nucleotides match TRBD2. V dropped 7 bases and J dropped 8; count of bases not matched to a gene: 20. Germline V gene data show CDR1 as SGDLS and CDR2 as YYNGEE. The CDR3 runs 18 residues. CDR3 sequence reads: CASRGASGGPELGGELFF. As DNA, the CDR3 is TGTGCCAGCCGAGGGGCTAGCGGGGGCCCAGAGTTAGGTGGGGAGCTGTTTTTT.

In this sample, this clone turned up once. This chain joins TRBV25-1 and TRBJ2-5, with TRBD1 as a possible D gene (6 bases). Trimming took 2 bases from V and 5 from J, leaving 15 bases between them. The CDR3 consists of 15 residues. Germline V gives CDR1 MGHDK, CDR2 SYGVNS. The CDR3 sequence: CASSEGQSGGETQYF. CDR3 DNA: TGTGCCAGCAGTGAAGGACAGTCTGGGGGCGAGACCCAGTACTTC.

The chain employs TRBV6-5 and TRBJ1-2; 7 nucleotides line up with TRBD1. From germline, CDR1 is MNHEY and CDR2 SVGAGI. The CDR3 covers 14 residues. V lost 3 bases to trimming and J lost 3 bases; unmatched junction nucleotides: 4. The CDR3 region is CASSYGRGDYGYTF. The CDR3 bases are TGTGCCAGCAGTTATGGCAGGGGGGACTATGGCTACACCTTC.

The gene calls are TRBV18 and TRBJ2-7; D gene uncertain. Looked up from germline, CDR1 is KGHSH and CDR2 is LQKENI. The length of the CDR3 is 12 residues. V dropped 4 bases and J dropped 1 base, with 5 bases sitting between them. In DNA form, the CDR3 reads TGTGCCAGCTCACTGCAGTCCTACGAGCAGTACTTC. Encoded protein: CASSLQSYEQYF.

J is TRBJ1-4 and V is TRBV7-9, with 8 nucleotides matching TRBD1. This CDR3 has 14 residues. Germline CDR1 and CDR2: SEHNR and FQNEAQ (reference sequence). Trimming at V came to 1 base and at J to 5 bases, leaving 0 bases not matched to a gene. CDR3 nucleotide sequence: TGTGCCAGCAGCTTAGGACAGGGGAATGAAAAACTGTTTTTT. Amino acid sequence: CASSLGQGNEKLFF.

The J gene is TRBJ1-5, the V gene TRBV19, with unresolved D. The V end lost 0 bases, the J end lost 5 bases, and 8 bases lay between the germline ends. This CDR3 has 14 amino acids. Germline V gives CDR1 LNHDA, CDR2 SQIVND (reference sequence). The CDR3 is CASSIDLGDQPQHF. For the CDR3, the DNA is TGTGCCAGTAGTATAGATCTAGGCGATCAGCCCCAGCATTTT.

This clone was seen just once. In DNA, the CDR3 is TGCGCCAGCAGCGAAACAGTGAACACTGAAGCTTTCTTT. Its protein product is CASSETVNTEAFF. The chain uses TRBV5-1 and TRBJ1-1; D ambiguous. Germline-derived CDR1 and CDR2 are SGHRS and YFSETQ. Trimming stripped 4 bases from V and 0 bases from J, with 7 bases between. The CDR3 loop spans 13 amino acids.

V usage is TRBV28 and J usage is TRBJ2-1, with a tentative D call TRBD2 (6 bases). The germline V and J ends were trimmed by 2 bases and 8 bases, with 7 bases remaining between them. The germline gives CDR1 MDHEN, CDR2 SYDVKM. The CDR3 runs 12 residues. The CDR3 sequence is CASSLAGYEQFF. CDR3 sequence (DNA): TGTGCCAGCAGTTTAGCGGGGTATGAGCAGTTCTTC.

The V call is TRBV19, the J call TRBJ1-1; 9 positions match TRBD1. After removal of 2 bases from V and 11 bases from J, the junction contained 6 bases not matched to a gene. This CDR3 is built from 13 residues. Germline V gene lookup returns CDR1 LNHDA and CDR2 SQIVND (reference sequence). This CDR3 is CASSIPRQGDAFF. As DNA, the CDR3 is TGTGCCAGTAGTATACCTCGACAGGGGGACGCTTTCTTT.

The gene calls are TRBV6-6 and TRBJ1-2, with D uncertain. The V end was cut by 5 bases, the J end by 1 base, with 14 bases between. Germline V gene lookup returns CDR1 MNHNY and CDR2 SVGAGI (reference sequence). The CDR3 length is 15 residues. CDR3 in DNA: TGTGCCAGCAGTCTGGGCCCCCGATTTAACTATGGCTACACCTTC. Its protein is CASSLGPRFNYGYTF.

CDR3 bases: TGTGCCAGCAGTGAATGGGAGACTGGGAACACCGGGGAGCTGTTTTTT. This translates into CASSEWETGNTGELFF. The gene calls are TRBV25-1 and TRBJ2-2, with D perhaps matching TRBD2 (5 bases). CDR3 length: 16 amino acids. V was clipped by 1 base and J by 1 base, with 10 bases between them. Germline-derived CDR1 and CDR2 are MGHDK and SYGVNS.